The 5 T cell receptor beta chains below were found in one sample sequenced in a study of T cells in Graves' hyperthyroidism and ophthalmopathy. The source material, RNA transcripts, was used to amplify TCR beta CDR3 regions. The HTBI primer set drove a first-round RT-PCR of the TCR CDR3. TCRdb processed the multiplex PCR reads anew with MiXCR; each CDR3 protein has one entry. This table holds 150,000 or so distinct CDR3 sequences, around 20% found once. The sequenced material came from blood. The receptors come from a woman aged 45-60 years with Graves' hyperthyroidism that later progressed to Graves' ophthalmopathy.

This clonotype was seen many times. The chain couples TRBV5-6 to TRBJ1-3; no reliable D call. Trimming took 2 bases from V and 2 from J, leaving 11 bases between them. CDR1 is SGHDT and CDR2 is YYEEEE in the germline V gene. This CDR3 is built from 15 residues. The CDR3 loop reads CASSFKTDAGNTIYF. For the CDR3, the DNA is TGTGCCAGCAGCTTTAAGACGGACGCTGGAAACACCATATATTTT.

To note about this clonotype: This clone may be a read error of a much larger clone one base away. V usage is TRBV7-2 and J usage is TRBJ2-1; no clear D. The CDR3 covers 15 residues. V was trimmed by 3 bases and J by 2 bases, leaving 11 bases between them. Germline CDR1 SGHTA, CDR2 FQGNSA. The CDR3 region is CASSFQPLPYNEQFF. CDR3 DNA sequence: TGTGCCAGCAGCTTCCAACCCCTGCCCTACAATGAGCAGTTCTTC.

In its sample, this clonotype was seen a few times. J is TRBJ1-2 and V is TRBV4-2; 7 bases agree with TRBD1. Germline loops: CDR1 LGHNA, CDR2 YNFKEQ. The V gene end was trimmed by 3 bases and the J gene end by 3 bases; junction bases not matched to a gene: 7. This CDR3 spans 15 amino acids. The CDR3 nucleotides are TGTGCCAGCAGCCAGAACAGGGGTCGGGACTATGGCTACACCTTC. This codes for CASSQNRGRDYGYTF.

V and J are TRBV3-1 and TRBJ1-2; 7 bases map to TRBD1. CDR1 is LGHDT, CDR2 YNNKEL, per germline (reference sequence). This CDR3 region has 15 residues. V lost 0 bases to trimming and J lost 6 bases; unmatched junction nucleotides: 7. CDR3 sequence: CASSQDQAGGHGYTF. The CDR3 DNA is TGTGCCAGCAGCCAAGATCAGGCAGGGGGGCATGGCTACACCTTC.

The V call is TRBV10-2, the J call TRBJ2-2, with 10 bases matching TRBD2. The CDR3 sequence is 17 residues long. Germline values: CDR1 WSHSY, CDR2 SAAADI. V was pared by 6 bases and J by 5 bases, with 12 bases of the junction left unmatched. As DNA, the CDR3 is TGCGCCAGCAGGAACTATTCTAGCGGGAGTAAAACCGGGGAGCTGTTTTTT. Protein: CASRNYSSGSKTGELFF.